The subject of this entry is one T cell receptor beta chain. TCRdb keeps only in-frame clones here, not all; method: immunoSEQ multiplex PCR. The data hold over 150,000 clones, with around 90% observed a single time. The data originate from a study of T cell responses to AZD1222 COVID-19 vaccine. V was pared by 0 bases and J by 6 bases, with 9 bases of the junction left unmatched. There are 17 residues in the CDR3. CDR1 SGHRS and CDR2 YFSETQ come from the germline V gene. Sample: peripheral blood, taken on day 0 of AZD1222 vaccination. V usage is TRBV5-1 and J usage is TRBJ2-1; 10 bases map to TRBD2. The receptor comes from an adult in good health. The CDR3 loop reads CASSLVGLAGAGNEQFF. The CDR3 region has the DNA TGCGCCAGCAGCTTGGTTGGCCTAGCGGGAGCCGGCAATGAGCAGTTCTTC.